The clone carrying this T cell receptor (beta chain) has a handful of counts. The antigen is unknown. Germline loops: CDR1 ENHRY, CDR2 SYGVKD. Trimming stripped 3 bases from V and 6 bases from J, with 18 bases between. The CDR3 is 17 amino acids. This specimen comes from a study of blood T cells in healthy people across ages. Study results and caveats: Fewer expanded clones and more diversity marked long-lived versus aged donors.

Primed by a sample-barcoded 5' primer and a J-beta primer mix, a second PCR proceeded for roughly 7 to 12 cycles. From the 5' RACE reads, TCRdb called clonotypes with MiXCR, one entry per CDR3 protein. The sample has over 600,000 distinct CDR3 sequences; 35% to 60% are singletons. The sequence was obtained from a man at least 80 years old in good health. Sequenced: blood. The V gene is TRBV10-3, the J gene TRBJ1-6; D may be TRBD1 (6 bases). The CDR3 DNA is TGTGCCATCAGTGAACTCCGTGGGGGCGCCGTTAATTCACCCCTCCACTTT. Residues: CAISELRGGAVNSPLHF.